The source of this T cell receptor beta chain is a study of cytomegalovirus exposure and HLA in healthy donors. Broader study findings: It was assumed in the presence/absence analyses that sequencing depth was roughly uniform across donors.

For this clone: Its antigen remains unknown.

Vbeta (60) and Jbeta (13) primers were used in the PCR. Produced via immunoSEQ multiplex PCR; TCRdb's table is partial and in-frame only. Altogether 150,000 or so clones are present, around four fifths being singletons, with the ten largest covering 1%. The CDR3 sequence is 12 residues long. Germline values: CDR1 SNHLY, CDR2 FYNNEI. Each of the donors was a healthy bone marrow donor. The study sampled nominally healthy donors, though unrecorded immune exposures were likely. The origin of this receptor is a woman aged 45 to 65 in good health and CMV-seropositive. The sample consisted of PBMCs. The chain is built from TRBV2 and TRBJ2-1; 7 bases are shared with TRBD1. Written as DNA, the CDR3 is TGTGCTCTCAGGGGGTCTGACAATGAGCAGTTCTTC. This encodes CALRGSDNEQFF.